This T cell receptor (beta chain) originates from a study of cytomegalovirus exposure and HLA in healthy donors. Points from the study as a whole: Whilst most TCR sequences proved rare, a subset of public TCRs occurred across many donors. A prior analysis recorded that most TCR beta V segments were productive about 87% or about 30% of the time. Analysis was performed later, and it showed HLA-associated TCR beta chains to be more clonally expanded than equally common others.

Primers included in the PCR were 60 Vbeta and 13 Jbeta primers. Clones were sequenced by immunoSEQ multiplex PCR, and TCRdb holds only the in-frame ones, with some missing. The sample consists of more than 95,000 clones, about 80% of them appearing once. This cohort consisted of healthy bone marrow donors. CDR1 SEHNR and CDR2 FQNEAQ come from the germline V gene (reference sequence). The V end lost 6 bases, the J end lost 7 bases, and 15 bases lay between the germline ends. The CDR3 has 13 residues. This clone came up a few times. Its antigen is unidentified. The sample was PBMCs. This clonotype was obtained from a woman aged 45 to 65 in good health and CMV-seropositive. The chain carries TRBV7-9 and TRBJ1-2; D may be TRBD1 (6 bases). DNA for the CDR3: TGTGCCAGCAGGCCCCCAGGACAGCCTGGCTACACCTTC. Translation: CASRPPGQPGYTF.